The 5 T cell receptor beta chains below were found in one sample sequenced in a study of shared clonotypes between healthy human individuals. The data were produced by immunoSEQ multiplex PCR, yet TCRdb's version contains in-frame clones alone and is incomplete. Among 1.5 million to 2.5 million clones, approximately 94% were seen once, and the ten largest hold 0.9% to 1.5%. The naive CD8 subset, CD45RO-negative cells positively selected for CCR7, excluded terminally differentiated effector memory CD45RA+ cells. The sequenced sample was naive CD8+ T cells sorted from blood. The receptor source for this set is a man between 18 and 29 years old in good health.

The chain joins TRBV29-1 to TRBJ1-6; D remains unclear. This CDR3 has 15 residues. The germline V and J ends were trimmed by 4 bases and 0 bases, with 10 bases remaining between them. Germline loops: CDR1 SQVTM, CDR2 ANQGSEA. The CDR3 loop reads CSVATVSSYNSPLHF. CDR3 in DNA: TGCAGCGTTGCGACGGTTAGCTCCTATAATTCACCCCTCCACTTT.

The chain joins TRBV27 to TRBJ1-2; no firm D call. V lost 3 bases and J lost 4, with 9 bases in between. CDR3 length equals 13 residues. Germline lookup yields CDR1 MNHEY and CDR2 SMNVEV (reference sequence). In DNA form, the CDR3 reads TGTGCCAGCAGTTTCGGGGAGGCCTATGGCTACACCTTC. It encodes CASSFGEAYGYTF.

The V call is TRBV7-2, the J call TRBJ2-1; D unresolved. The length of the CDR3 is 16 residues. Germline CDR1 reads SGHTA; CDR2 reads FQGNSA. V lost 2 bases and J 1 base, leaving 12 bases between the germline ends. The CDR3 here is CASSLSWLYSYNEQFF. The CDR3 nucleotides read TGTGCCAGCAGCTTAAGCTGGCTATATTCCTACAATGAGCAGTTCTTC.

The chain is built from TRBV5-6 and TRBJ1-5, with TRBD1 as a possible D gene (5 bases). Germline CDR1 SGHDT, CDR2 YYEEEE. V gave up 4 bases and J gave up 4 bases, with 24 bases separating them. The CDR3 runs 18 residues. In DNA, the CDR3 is TGTGCCAGCAGCCGGGCCAGGGAGGGTGTGTGGCCAAATCAGCCCCAGCATTTT. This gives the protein CASSRAREGVWPNQPQHF.

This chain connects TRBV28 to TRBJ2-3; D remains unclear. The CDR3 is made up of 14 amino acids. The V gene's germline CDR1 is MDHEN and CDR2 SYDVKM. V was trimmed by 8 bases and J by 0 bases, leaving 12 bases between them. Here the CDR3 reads CASEERTSTDTQYF. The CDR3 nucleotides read TGTGCCAGCGAAGAGCGAACTAGCACAGATACGCAGTATTTT.